This T cell receptor beta chain stems from a study of T cell repertoires in cytomegalovirus infection. Study-wide context: Public TCR beta signature analysis indicated the presence of both CMV infection and matching HLA type.

In germline, CDR1 is LNHDA, CDR2 SQIVND (reference sequence). The CDR3 loop spans 12 amino acids. Study-wide findings and caveats: The ex vivo response was dominated by HLA-C-restricted CMV-specific TCR beta clonotypes. Adding up the frequency of public TCR beta families identified people who carried CMV plus the relevant HLA.

This clonotype was observed once. Its matching antigen is unknown. The junction does not match germline at one end; this may be a read error. TCRdb reprocessed the reads via MiXCR and lists one record per CDR3 protein. This table holds about 330,000 distinct CDR3 sequences, over 7.5% found once. This chain links TRBV19 with TRBJ1-1; no definite D call. Sequenced input: PBMCs. The TCR sequence derives from a human donor in good health (CMV status not recorded). Some clones in this sample may be carry-over from other donors' samples. CDR3 nucleotides: TGTGCCGGTAGTGCCTCGGAGAGGAGAGCTTTCTTT. Translation: CAGSASERRAFF.